The clone carrying this T cell receptor (beta chain) was observed a few times. What it binds is unknown. This sample was taken from a study of cytotoxic CD8 clonotypes in ibrutinib-treated CLL. Study as a whole: Once patients had received a median approximately twelve months of treatment, range 6 to 36, response samples were obtained.

The protocol was immunoSEQ multiplex PCR, while the TCRdb copy is restricted to in-frame clones and leaves out a portion. Among more than 200,000 clones, over 65% were seen once, and the ten largest hold 5.9%. The length of the CDR3 is 14 residues. CDR1 and CDR2 (germline): MDHEN, SYDVKM. V was pared by 6 bases and J by 8 bases, with 8 bases of the junction left unmatched. Study-wide results and caveats: Once treatment began, public clonotypes, which were uncommon, contracted or stayed stable.

The source was PBMCs, collected after 12 months of ibrutinib treatment. The rearrangement links TRBV28 to TRBJ2-4, with 9 bases aligning to TRBD2. The sequence was collected from a human donor with chronic lymphocytic leukemia. The CDR3 sequence: CASRRGRDTDIQYF. In DNA form, the CDR3 reads TGTGCCAGCAGGCGCGGGAGGGACACGGACATTCAGTACTTC. Filled out from reference TRBV28 and TRBJ2-4, the complete variable domain reads DVKVTQSSRYLVKRTGEKVFLECVQDMDHENMFWYRQDPGLGLRLIYFSYDVKMKEKGDIPEGYSVSREKKERFSLILESASTNQTSMYLCASRRGRDTDIQYFGAGTRLSVL.